This TCR beta chain was captured in a study of blood T cell repertoires in COVID-19. Across the whole study: T cells, B-cell-depleted T cells, or PBMCs supplied cDNA or gDNA.

In the authors' workflow: Estimated nucleated cell counts came from reference gene primer amplification. TCRdb keeps only in-frame clones here, not all; method: immunoSEQ multiplex PCR. V, J and clone size are those of that table, while D and trimming were read from the DNA. The table includes about 480,000 clones, about 91% detected once. Recruited during active infection, patients (from Seattle) were subsequently followed longitudinally. This CDR3 is 13 amino acids long. J was trimmed by 5 bases and V by 5 bases; bases with no gene match: 6. The germline V gene encodes CDR1 MNHEY and CDR2 SMNVEV (reference sequence).

Sequencing was carried out using peripheral blood. This clonotype originated in a woman aged 45 to 65 with COVID-19, enrolled during active disease. The rearrangement links TRBV27 to TRBJ2-7, with 7 nucleotides matching TRBD1. CDR3 bases: TGTGCCAGCAGTATAGGGGGCGAGGACGAGCAGTACTTC. It encodes CASSIGGEDEQYF.